These 21 T cell receptor beta chains were all obtained from the same sample, sequenced in a study of OX40 agonist ivuxolimab in advanced cancers. Only in-frame clones appear in the TCRdb table, and some are missing; sequencing was by immunoSEQ multiplex PCR. The sample shows 70,000 or so clones, approximately 90% of them seen only once. This specimen was CD4+ or CD8+ T cells sorted from blood, taken in a trial of the OX40 agonist ivuxolimab. Every receptor here comes from an adult with an advanced solid tumor such as melanoma, head and neck, liver or kidney cancer.

This chain links TRBV7-2 with TRBJ2-7; maybe TRBD2 (7 bases). The length of the CDR3 is 14 residues. Trimming took off 5 bases at V and 5 bases at J, with 16 bases between the two ends. Germline V CDR1 and CDR2: SGHTA, FQGNSA. This chain's CDR3 is CASSRRGGADEQYF. The CDR3 nucleotides are TGTGCCAGCAGCAGAAGGGGGGGGGCCGACGAGCAGTACTTC.

J is TRBJ2-1 and V is TRBV9; D gene unclear. The V end was cut by 3 bases, the J end by 12 bases, with 16 bases between. CDR3 size: 13 residues. The germline V gene has CDR1 SGDLS and CDR2 YYNGEE. Written as DNA, the CDR3 is TGTGCCAGCAGCGCACCTTTACAGAACGTGCAGTTCTTC. Its translation: CASSAPLQNVQFF.

CDR3 residues: CASSWGQGALALYYGYTF. For the CDR3, the DNA is TGTGCCAGCAGCTGGGGACAGGGCGCATTAGCCTTATACTATGGCTACACCTTC. The J gene is TRBJ1-2, the V gene TRBV5-5; 9 positions agree with TRBD1. This CDR3 is 18 amino acids long. The V gene end was trimmed by 3 bases and the J gene end by 3 bases; junction bases not matched to a gene: 15. Germline CDR1 reads SGHKS; CDR2 reads YYEKEE (reference sequence).

Only a few counts were recorded for this clone. This chain joins TRBV28 and TRBJ1-1; 9 bases fit TRBD1. This CDR3 comprises 15 residues. Germline V gene data show CDR1 as MDHEN and CDR2 as SYDVKM. The ends lost 4 bases at V and 3 bases at J; junction bases unmatched: 6. CDR3 loop: CASSSWDRAYTEAFF. In DNA form, the CDR3 reads TGTGCCAGCAGTTCCTGGGACAGGGCTTACACTGAAGCTTTCTTT.

V gene TRBV2 combines with J gene TRBJ2-1; 9 nucleotides agree with TRBD2. Germline CDR1 is SNHLY and CDR2 is FYNNEI. The ends lost 11 bases at V and 1 base at J; junction bases unmatched: 15. The CDR3 runs 17 residues. CDR3 DNA sequence: TGTGCCTCTGATGGGCTAGCGGGACTTATTTCCTACAATGAGCAGTTCTTC. Encoded protein: CASDGLAGLISYNEQFF.

The chain links TRBV19 to TRBJ1-2, with D hard to call. Trimming removed 9 bases from V and 2 bases from J, with 16 bases in between. This CDR3 has 14 amino acids. Germline V gene sequence: CDR1 LNHDA, CDR2 SQIVND (reference sequence). The CDR3 DNA reads as TGTGCCAGCCTCCCTGGTCCTATAAACTATGGCTACACCTTC. It is translated as CASLPGPINYGYTF. Full variable domain (rest looked up from reference TRBV19 and TRBJ1-2): DGGITQSPKYLFRKEGQNVTLSCEQNLNHDAMYWYRQDPGQGLRLIYYSQIVNDFQKGDIAEGYSVSREKKESFPLTVTSAQKNPTAFYLCASLPGPINYGYTFGSGTRLTVV.

The chain couples TRBV27 to TRBJ1-2; 7 bases match TRBD1. Trimming at V came to 5 bases and at J to 4 bases, leaving 7 bases not matched to a gene. This CDR3 comprises 14 residues. CDR1 and CDR2 (germline): MNHEY, SMNVEV (reference sequence). The CDR3: CASSTLDRLYGYTF. The DNA for the CDR3 is TGTGCCAGCAGTACCCTGGACAGGCTCTATGGCTACACCTTC.

The chain combines TRBV11-2 with TRBJ2-7, with D maybe TRBD1 (6 bases). In germline, CDR1 is SGHAT, CDR2 FQNNGV. V lost 2 bases to trimming and J lost 5 bases, with 13 bases between them. The length of the CDR3 is 14 residues. The CDR3 sequence: CASSLTGRGDEQYF. The CDR3 DNA reads TGTGCCAGCAGCTTAACAGGCAGGGGAGACGAGCAGTACTTC.

V is TRBV2 and J is TRBJ2-7; unclear D gene. This CDR3 comprises 12 residues. Trimming pared 2 bases from V and 5 bases from J, leaving 7 bases between. In germline, CDR1 is SNHLY, CDR2 FYNNEI. CDR3 bases: TGTGCCAGCAGTGAATATGGAAACGAGCAGTACTTC. Its translation: CASSEYGNEQYF.

The chain has TRBV7-2 and TRBJ2-5; D may match TRBD1 or TRBD2 (6 bases each). Per the germline V gene, CDR1 is SGHTA and CDR2 is FQGNSA. This CDR3 comprises 15 residues. V was pared by 2 bases and J by 5 bases, with 15 bases between. The CDR3 here is CASSLWSRGGETQYF. The CDR3 bases are TGTGCCAGCAGCTTATGGTCCAGGGGAGGTGAGACCCAGTACTTC.

V gene TRBV5-1 combines with J gene TRBJ2-6; no clear D gene. Trimming pared 7 bases from V and 0 bases from J, leaving 11 bases between. Germline CDR1 is SGHRS and CDR2 is YFSETQ. The CDR3 has 15 amino acids. CDR3 protein: CASASFPSGANVLTF. CDR3 coding DNA: TGCGCCAGCGCAAGTTTTCCCTCTGGGGCCAACGTCCTGACTTTC.

The chain employs TRBV4-2 and TRBJ2-3; the D gene is possibly TRBD2 (6 bases). Germline CDR1 and CDR2: LGHNA and YNFKEQ. V lost 5 bases and J lost 0, with 12 bases in between. This CDR3 has 15 residues. CDR3 DNA: TGTGCCAGCAGCATCACTAGCCCTAGCACAGATACGCAGTATTTT. Translated, it gives CASSITSPSTDTQYF.

The genes are TRBV11-3 and TRBJ2-7; D may be TRBD1 (6 bases). The CDR3 loop spans 13 amino acids. Germline CDR1 is SGHNT and CDR2 is YENEEA. V was pared by 6 bases and J by 4 bases, with 13 bases between. The CDR3 sequence: CASSSKTGYEQYF. CDR3 DNA: TGTGCCAGCAGTTCTAAGACAGGATACGAGCAGTACTTC. Full variable domain (rest looked up from reference TRBV11-3 and TRBJ2-7): EAGVVQSPRYKIIEKKQPVAFWCNPISGHNTLYWYLQNLGQGPELLIRYENEEAVDDSQLPKDRFSAERLKGVDSTLKIQPAELGDSAVYLCASSSKTGYEQYFGPGTRLTVT.

The chain carries TRBV5-1 and TRBJ2-7; 8 bases map to TRBD1. The ends lost 4 bases at V and 2 bases at J; junction bases unmatched: 8. Germline V lookup: CDR1 SGHRS, CDR2 YFSETQ. The CDR3 length is 15 residues. The CDR3 loop is CASSQVWTGTYEQYF. CDR3 in DNA: TGCGCCAGCAGCCAGGTGTGGACAGGGACCTACGAGCAGTACTTC.

This chain joins TRBV27 and TRBJ1-1; maybe TRBD1 (6 bases). The CDR3 is made up of 16 amino acids. Per the germline V gene, CDR1 is MNHEY and CDR2 is SMNVEV (reference sequence). Trimming pared 5 bases from V and 3 bases from J, leaving 19 bases between. The CDR3 DNA sequence: TGTGCCAGCAGTCCCGCCGCAGGGGAAGCCGACACTGAAGCTTTCTTT. Translated: CASSPAAGEADTEAFF.

The chain couples TRBV7-9 to TRBJ2-4; D ambiguous. CDR3 length equals 15 residues. The germline V and J ends were trimmed by 5 bases and 1 base, with 12 bases remaining between them. The germline gives CDR1 SEHNR, CDR2 FQNEAQ (reference sequence). This CDR3 is CASSPFAAAKNIQYF. The CDR3 bases are TGTGCCAGCAGCCCGTTTGCAGCGGCCAAAAACATTCAGTACTTC. Looking up the rest from reference TRBV7-9 and TRBJ2-4 gives the full variable domain: DTGVSQNPRHKITKRGQNVTFRCDPISEHNRLYWYRQTLGQGPEFLTYFQNEAQLEKSRLLSDRFSAERPKGSFSTLEIQRTEQGDSAMYLCASSPFAAAKNIQYFGAGTRLSVL.

The chain is built from TRBV12-5 and TRBJ1-1; a possible D gene is TRBD1 (6 bases). The V gene's germline CDR1 is LGHNT and CDR2 FRNRAP. V was cut by 6 bases and J by 0 bases, with 11 bases left in between. This CDR3 is built from 14 residues. CDR3 DNA sequence: TGTGCTAGTGGCGAACAGGGTTTGAACACTGAAGCTTTCTTT. Its translation: CASGEQGLNTEAFF.

This clone was found once. The CDR3 sequence is CASSDHEQYF. In DNA form, the CDR3 reads TGTGCCAGCAGTGACCACGAGCAGTACTTC. The chain employs TRBV2 and TRBJ2-7; no definite D call. The germline CDR1 and CDR2 sequences are SNHLY and FYNNEI. Trimming took off 3 bases at V and 5 bases at J, with 2 bases between the two ends. This CDR3 has 10 amino acids.

A few counts support this clone. The V and J genes are TRBV7-9 and TRBJ1-2, with 9 bases lining up with TRBD1. The CDR3 loop spans 16 amino acids. The trim removed 3 bases at V and 0 bases at J, leaving 5 bases unmatched. Germline lookup yields CDR1 SEHNR and CDR2 FQNEAQ (reference sequence). The CDR3 reads CASSLGTGLANYGYTF. CDR3 coding DNA: TGTGCCAGCAGCTTGGGGACAGGGTTAGCTAACTATGGCTACACCTTC.

This rearrangement joins TRBV9 to TRBJ1-2; no firm D call. V lost 3 bases and J lost 4, with 10 bases in between. The CDR3 is 13 amino acids. CDR1 is SGDLS, CDR2 YYNGEE, per germline. Here the CDR3 DNA reads TGTGCCAGCAGCGCCGCCTTAAGCTATGGCTACACCTTC. Translation: CASSAALSYGYTF.

The rearrangement uses TRBV11-1 and TRBJ2-1; 12 bases align to TRBD2. The ends lost 5 bases at V and 4 bases at J; junction bases unmatched: 9. The CDR3 runs to 17 residues. Germline CDR1 and CDR2: SGHAT and FQDESV (reference sequence). The CDR3 sequence: CASSRRLAGDIYNEQFF. The CDR3 DNA is TGTGCCAGCAGCCGTAGACTAGCGGGGGACATATACAATGAGCAGTTCTTC.